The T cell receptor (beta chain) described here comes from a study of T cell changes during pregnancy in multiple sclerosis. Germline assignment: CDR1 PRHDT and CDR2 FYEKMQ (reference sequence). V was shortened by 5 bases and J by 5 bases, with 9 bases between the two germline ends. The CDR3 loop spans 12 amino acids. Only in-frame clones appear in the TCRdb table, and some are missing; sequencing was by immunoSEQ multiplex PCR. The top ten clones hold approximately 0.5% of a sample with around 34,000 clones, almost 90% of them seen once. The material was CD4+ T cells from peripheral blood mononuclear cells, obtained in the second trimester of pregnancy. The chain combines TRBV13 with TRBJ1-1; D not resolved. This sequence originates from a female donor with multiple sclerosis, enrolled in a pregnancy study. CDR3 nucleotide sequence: TGTGCCAGCAGCCTTAGGGAGACTGAAGCTTTCTTT. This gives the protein CASSLRETEAFF.